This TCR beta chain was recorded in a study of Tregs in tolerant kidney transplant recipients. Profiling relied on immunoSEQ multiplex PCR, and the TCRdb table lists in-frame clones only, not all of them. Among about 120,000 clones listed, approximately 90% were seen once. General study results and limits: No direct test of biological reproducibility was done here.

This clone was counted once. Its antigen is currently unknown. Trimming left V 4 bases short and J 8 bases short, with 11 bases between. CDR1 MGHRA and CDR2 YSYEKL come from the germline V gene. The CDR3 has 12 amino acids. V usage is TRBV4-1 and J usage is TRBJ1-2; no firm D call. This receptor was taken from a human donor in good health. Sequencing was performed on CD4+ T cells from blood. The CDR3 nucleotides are TGCGCCAGCAGCCTGGGAGCGGGGGGCTACACCTTC. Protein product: CASSLGAGGYTF.